The 14 T cell receptor beta chains below were found in one sample sequenced in a study of blood T cells in healthy people across ages (dated by TCRdb to between 2015 and 2017). The library was generated by 5' RACE. The second PCR ran for about 6 to 12 cycles and used a J-beta primer mix along with a sample-barcoded 5' primer. TCRdb's own reprocessing of the public reads used fastp at Q25 and MiXCR and kept productive beta chains. Rows with one shared CDR3 protein collapse into an entry with the most common genes and DNA. The sample includes over 1,500,000 distinct CDR3 sequences, with about two fifths observed a single time. Of the sample, 23% falls within the top ten clones. The sequenced sample was blood. These receptors were obtained from a human donor in good health.

The gene calls are TRBV9 and TRBJ2-5; 7 bases agree with TRBD2. There are 14 residues in the CDR3. The germline V gene encodes CDR1 SGDLS and CDR2 YYNGEE. With V trimmed by 4 bases and J by 7 bases, 10 bases remained unmatched. CDR3 loop: CASSYRGVQGTQYF. In nucleotides, the CDR3 is TGTGCCAGCAGCTACCGGGGGGTCCAGGGGACCCAGTACTTC.

V is TRBV11-2 and J is TRBJ2-7, with D possibly being TRBD2 (5 bases). This CDR3 has 19 amino acids. The V end lost 5 bases, the J end lost 4 bases, and 30 bases lay between the germline ends. Germline CDR1 reads SGHAT; CDR2 reads FQNNGV. For the CDR3, the DNA is TGTGCCAGCAGCCGTCCCCTGGGGAGCGGACGTAGGGCCCTATACGAGCAGTACTTC. Its translation is CASSRPLGSGRRALYEQYF.

This chain joins TRBV7-2 and TRBJ2-3; TRBD1 might be the D (6 bases). The CDR3 spans 14 residues. Germline CDR1 reads SGHTA; CDR2 reads FQGNSA. The ends were cut back, 5 bases at V and 2 bases at J, with 11 bases in the middle. The CDR3 nucleotides are TGTGCCAGCAGCGTCGGACAGACCACAGATACGCAGTATTTT. It is translated as CASSVGQTTDTQYF.

This clonotype appeared a few times. V and J are TRBV15 and TRBJ2-7; D is unclear. Gene TRBJ2-5 matches the end of the DNA better, so the J call may be wrong. Germline V gene lookup returns CDR1 LNHNV and CDR2 YYDKDF (reference sequence). The CDR3 is made up of 14 amino acids. CDR3 sequence reads: CATSRDLSSETQYF. The CDR3 nucleotides are TGTGCCACCAGCAGAGATCTCTCGTCGGAGACCCAGTACTTC.

Only one count was recorded for this clonotype. In nucleotides, the CDR3 is TGTGCCAGCAGCTTAGGGCCCAGTATAACGCAGTACTTC. It specifies CASSLGPSITQYF. V usage is TRBV7-3 and J usage is TRBJ2-5; D not certain. This CDR3 is 13 amino acids long. Trimming left V 2 bases short and J 11 bases short, with 15 bases between. From germline, CDR1 is SGHTA and CDR2 FQGTGA.

V usage is TRBV3-1 and J usage is TRBJ2-1; 10 bases align to TRBD1. The CDR3 has 16 residues. With 2 bases clipped from V and 6 bases from J, the junction kept 7 bases outside the gene matches. Germline V gene sequence: CDR1 LGHDT, CDR2 YNNKEL (reference sequence). The CDR3 nucleotides are TGTGCCAGCAGCCAACAACCAGGACAGGGGGTCAATGAGCAGTTCTTC. Translation: CASSQQPGQGVNEQFF.

V gene TRBV4-3 combines with J gene TRBJ2-1; 8 bases are shared with TRBD2. J gave up 5 bases and V 0 bases, and 6 bases lay outside the gene matches. This CDR3 has 16 amino acids. Germline values: CDR1 LGHNA, CDR2 YSLEER. Written as DNA, the CDR3 is TGCGCCAGCAGCCAAGATACAGCGGGGGATCACAATGAGCAGTTCTTC. It translates to CASSQDTAGDHNEQFF.

This rearrangement joins TRBV20-1 to TRBJ2-7, with TRBD2 as a possible D gene (6 bases). The CDR3 length is 12 residues. Germline lookup yields CDR1 DFQATT and CDR2 SNEGSKA (reference sequence). Trimming stripped 3 bases from V and 5 bases from J, with 11 bases between. The CDR3 bases are TGCAGTGCTAGCGGGGAGGCCCACGAGCAGTACTTC. It encodes CSASGEAHEQYF.

The rearrangement links TRBV13 to TRBJ2-7; possible D gene TRBD1, 5 bases. TRBJ2-5 explains the end of the DNA better; the J call may be wrong. Germline lookup yields CDR1 PRHDT and CDR2 FYEKMQ (reference sequence). CDR3 length: 15 residues. CDR3 DNA: TGTGCCAGCAGCTTAGGGACAGCCCTAAAGGAGACCCAGTACTTC. Translated, it gives CASSLGTALKETQYF.

The CDR3 is CSANGPRVPYEQYF. The CDR3 nucleotides read TGCAGTGCAAACGGGCCTAGGGTTCCCTACGAGCAGTACTTC. The V call is TRBV20-1, the J call TRBJ2-7; D call uncertain. Germline V gene data show CDR1 as DFQATT and CDR2 as SNEGSKA (reference sequence). This CDR3 contains 14 residues. Trimming stripped 6 bases from V and 2 bases from J, with 17 bases between.

This clonotype has a handful of counts. This chain uses TRBV7-2 with TRBJ2-3; 9 bases agree with TRBD1. J was trimmed by 4 bases and V by 1 base; bases with no gene match: 6. From germline, CDR1 is SGHTA and CDR2 FQGNSA. CDR3 size: 16 residues. The CDR3 protein is CASSLVAGTGSDTQYF. CDR3 nucleotides: TGTGCCAGCAGCTTAGTAGCAGGGACAGGGTCAGATACGCAGTATTTT. The whole variable domain, remainder taken from reference TRBV7-2 and TRBJ2-3, is GAGVSQSPSNKVTEKGKDVELRCDPISGHTALYWYRQSLGQGLEFLIYFQGNSAPDKSGLPSDRFSAERTGGSVSTLTIQRTQQEDSAVYLCASSLVAGTGSDTQYFGPGTRLTVL.

This clonotype was detected a few times. The rearrangement uses TRBV4-1 and TRBJ1-5; D is undetermined. The V and J ends lost 4 bases and 5 bases respectively, with 12 bases between them. The CDR3 totals 14 residues. Germline V lookup: CDR1 MGHRA, CDR2 YSYEKL. This CDR3 reads CASSRYIKDQPQHF. The CDR3 DNA reads as TGCGCCAGCAGCCGGTACATAAAGGATCAGCCCCAGCATTTT.

The CDR3 reads CASSNRQGRYNEQFF. The CDR3 DNA follows: TGTGCCAGCAGCAATAGACAGGGGCGCTACAATGAGCAGTTCTTC. The J gene is TRBJ2-1, the V gene TRBV7-2; 8 bases are a match to TRBD1. CDR1 SGHTA and CDR2 FQGNSA come from the germline V gene. V shed 5 bases, J shed 3 bases, and the junction held 6 bases outside the gene matches. The CDR3 totals 15 residues.

This clonotype has a single count. A much larger clone is a single base away; this may be a read error. V is TRBV7-2 and J is TRBJ2-6; no definite D call. The V and J ends lost 5 bases and 3 bases respectively, with 11 bases between them. Germline CDR1 is SGHTA and CDR2 is FQGNSA. The length of the CDR3 is 15 residues. CDR3 region: CTSSPRGGGANVLTF. For the CDR3, the DNA is TGTACCAGCAGCCCCCGAGGTGGTGGGGCCAACGTCCTGACTTTC. The full variable domain, its missing parts supplied by reference TRBV7-2 and TRBJ2-6, is GAGVSQSPSNKVTEKGKDVELRCDPISGHTALYWYRQSLGQGLEFLIYFQGNSAPDKSGLPSDRFSAERTGGSVSTLTIQRTQQEDSAVYLCTSSPRGGGANVLTFGAGSRLTVL.